Below are 2 T cell receptor beta chains sequenced from a single sample in a study of CD8 T cells in Susac syndrome. RNA in amounts of about 0.45 to 1 ug was reverse transcribed with random hexamers. TCRdb re-analysed the immunoSEQ multiplex PCR reads in MiXCR, keeping a single row per CDR3 protein. The sample shows about 400,000 distinct CDR3 sequences, more than 80% of them seen only once. Sequenced sample: CD8+ T cells from PBMCs. The origin of the receptors is a human donor with multiple sclerosis.

This clonotype was found once. The chain uses TRBV11-2 and TRBJ2-3; 7 bases are shared with TRBD1. V was clipped by 5 bases and J by 9 bases; unmatched bases: 14. Germline-derived CDR1 and CDR2 are SGHAT and FQNNGV. This CDR3 comprises 15 residues. In DNA form, the CDR3 reads TGTGCCAGCAGCCCCCAACAGGGGCTGAAGATAACGCAGTATTTT. It yields the protein CASSPQQGLKITQYF.

The sample holds a few counts of this clonotype. The chain uses TRBV28 and TRBJ2-1; D remains ambiguous. CDR1 is MDHEN and CDR2 is SYDVKM in the germline V gene. V lost 3 bases and J 6 bases, leaving 6 bases between the germline ends. CDR3 length: 12 residues. The CDR3 here is CASSFWGNEQFF. In nucleotides, the CDR3 is TGTGCCAGCAGTTTTTGGGGCAATGAGCAGTTCTTC.